This T cell receptor (beta chain) was documented in a study of T cell responses to AZD1222 COVID-19 vaccine. This CDR3 contains 13 residues. Trimming cost V 7 bases and J 4 bases; bases outside gene matches: 2. In germline, CDR1 is ENHRY, CDR2 SYGVKD. Sequencing was performed with immunoSEQ multiplex PCR; in TCRdb, only in-frame clones are kept and a portion is missing. The sample has about 98,000 clones; 88% are singletons. The TCR sequence derives from an adult in good health. V is TRBV10-3 and J is TRBJ1-5, with 9 nucleotides matching TRBD1. Sequences were derived from peripheral blood, sampled on day 0 of AZD1222 vaccination. CDR3 in amino acids: CAIKGTGNQPQHF. As DNA, the CDR3 is TGTGCCATCAAAGGGACAGGGAATCAGCCCCAGCATTTT.